The clone carrying this T cell receptor beta chain appeared a few times. Its antigen remains unidentified. The data belong to a study of identical twins. Whole-study findings and limits: With abundant cord blood beta clonotypes, insertions were fewer; memory repertoires showed no such pattern. Zero-insertion analyses might be partly confounded by invariant T cells like MAIT and iNKT. Modelling underestimated the level of out-of-frame TCR alpha sharing observed in monozygotic twins.

Through template switching, a universal primer site was introduced, and the cDNA contained unique molecular identifiers. Via MiXCR, TCRdb re-called the 5' RACE reads, giving one row per CDR3 protein. The table has fewer than 550,000 distinct CDR3 sequences, around an eighth seen once. The V end lost 8 bases, the J end lost 0 bases, and 7 bases lay between the germline ends. CDR1 and CDR2 from the germline V gene are MNHEY and SVGEGT. This CDR3 is built from 12 residues. This sample also belongs to another study, concerning yellow fever vaccine responses in identical twins.

The specimen sequenced was CD4+ T cells sorted from blood. The clonotype was recovered from a woman under 30 in good health. V is TRBV6-2 or TRBV6-3 and J is TRBJ1-2; D remains unclear. This chain's CDR3 is CASHGPNYGYTF. The CDR3 region has the DNA TGTGCCAGCCATGGACCTAACTATGGCTACACCTTC.